The present T cell receptor (beta chain) was sequenced within a study of blood T cell repertoires in COVID-19. At the level of the study: Samples came from the United States, Italy and Spain, spanning acute and convalescent COVID-19. PBMCs, B-cell-depleted T cells, or T cells were the source of the cDNA or gDNA that made up the material.

The V end was cut by 2 bases, the J end by 7 bases, with 14 bases between. The CDR3 sequence is 15 residues long. Germline CDR1 is SEHNR and CDR2 is FQNEAQ (reference sequence). Authors' methods: Counts of nucleated cells, estimated from reference gene primer amplification, were obtained. Clones were read by immunoSEQ multiplex PCR, and TCRdb kept only the in-frame ones, dropping some. The V and J calls and clone size were taken over from that table, and D and trimming were inferred from the DNA. The sample carries a few hundred thousand clones, over 75% recorded once. The sample consisted of peripheral blood. This TCR was recovered from a woman in her seventies with acute or convalescent COVID-19. The rearrangement links TRBV7-9 to TRBJ2-2, with a tentative D call TRBD1 (5 bases). For the CDR3, the DNA is TGTGCCAGCAGCTTACCAGGGCGCTCGGGCGGGGAGCTGTTTTTT. Its translation: CASSLPGRSGGELFF.